This T cell receptor (beta chain) appears in the sequencing data of a study of PD-L1 blockade in urothelial cancer. Overall study context: At 3 weeks (second dose) and 6 weeks after starting treatment, blood was analyzed.

Sample time point: pretreatment peripheral blood. Individual patients had between 1 and 8 samples, taken pretreatment and on-treatment. The table came from immunoSEQ multiplex PCR; TCRdb's copy has only in-frame clones and leaves some out. This table has 60,000 to 70,000 clones, approximately 80% appearing once. Specimen: PBMCs, collected around atezolizumab (anti-PD-L1) treatment. This receptor was taken from a man aged 70-80 years with urothelial cancer.

The CDR3 DNA sequence: TGTGCCAGCTCACCCGACACGGATGAAAAACTGTTTTTT. Translation gives CASSPDTDEKLFF. The chain has TRBV18 and TRBJ1-4, with unresolved D. Germline CDR1 and CDR2: KGHSH and LQKENI. Trimming took off 3 bases at V and 6 bases at J, with 8 bases between the two ends. CDR3 size: 13 residues.